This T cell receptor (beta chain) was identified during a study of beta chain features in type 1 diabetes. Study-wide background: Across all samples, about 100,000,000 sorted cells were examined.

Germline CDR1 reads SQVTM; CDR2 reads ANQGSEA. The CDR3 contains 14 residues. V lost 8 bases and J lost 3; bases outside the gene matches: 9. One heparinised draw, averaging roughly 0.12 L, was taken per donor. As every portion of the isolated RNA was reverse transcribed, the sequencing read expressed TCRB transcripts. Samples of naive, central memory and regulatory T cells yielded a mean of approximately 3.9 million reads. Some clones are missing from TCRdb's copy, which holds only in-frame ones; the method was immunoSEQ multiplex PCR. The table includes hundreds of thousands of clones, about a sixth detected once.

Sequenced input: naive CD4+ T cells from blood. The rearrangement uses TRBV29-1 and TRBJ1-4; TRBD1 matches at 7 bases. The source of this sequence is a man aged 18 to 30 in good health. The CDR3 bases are TGCAGCTACTCTGGGGGACAGTCTAATGAAAAACTGTTTTTT. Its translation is CSYSGGQSNEKLFF.